This T cell receptor (beta chain) is drawn from a study of OX40 agonist ivuxolimab in advanced cancers. Study summary: Across the patients, intravenous ivuxolimab was delivered every 2 weeks at 0.01 to 10 mg/kg.

The J segment lost 6 bases and the V segment lost 8 bases, leaving 8 bases of the junction unmatched. Germline V lookup: CDR1 SGHTA, CDR2 FQGNSA. The length of the CDR3 is 13 residues. The table came from immunoSEQ multiplex PCR; TCRdb's copy has only in-frame clones and leaves some out. The sample gives roughly 67,000 clones, 80% to 90% of which show up once; about 4.1% is in the top ten. The J gene is TRBJ2-7, the V gene TRBV7-2, with 9 bases aligning to TRBD2. The receptor was derived from an adult with an advanced solid tumor such as melanoma, head and neck, liver or kidney cancer. The sample consisted of CD4+ or CD8+ T cells sorted from blood, taken in a trial of the OX40 agonist ivuxolimab. CDR3 sequence reads: CASGGAGGVEQYF. The DNA of the CDR3 is TGTGCCAGCGGGGGAGCGGGAGGCGTCGAGCAGTACTTC.